The 7 T cell receptor beta chains in this list originate from one sample, sequenced in a study of CD8+CD57+ T cells in acquired aplastic anemia. Sequencing involved patients with CD8+CD57+ cell expansion previously shown by flow cytometry. Genomic DNA provided the template from which TCR beta VDJ and CDR3 profiles were obtained. TCRdb re-derived calls from the reads in MiXCR, one entry per CDR3 protein. The sample records more than 250,000 distinct CDR3 sequences, roughly 80% being singletons. Sequencing was carried out using sorted CD4+, CD8+, or CD8+CD57+ T cells (not recorded which) from PBMCs. Receptors were obtained from a human donor with aplastic anemia.

V and J are TRBV5-1 and TRBJ2-3, with 7 bases that match TRBD1. V was clipped by 4 bases and J by 8 bases; unmatched bases: 10. The CDR3 is made up of 14 amino acids. The germline CDR1 and CDR2 sequences are SGHRS and YFSETQ. The CDR3 here is CASSNTRGGGTQYF. In nucleotides, the CDR3 is TGCGCCAGCAGCAACACTAGAGGGGGCGGTACGCAGTATTTT.

In regard to this clonotype: At one boundary the junction diverges from the germline segment, which might be a read error. The CDR3 coding sequence is TGTGCCAGCAGCTTTGCGGGAAGCGGGGGGAGGGAGGAGTTT. Translated, it gives CASSFAGSGGREEF. The chain combines TRBV7-9 with TRBJ2-3; 9 positions agree with TRBD2. The CDR3 extends over 14 amino acids. Germline CDR1 reads SEHNR; CDR2 reads FQNEAQ (reference sequence).

The chain links TRBV9 to TRBJ2-5, with no clear D. The CDR3 is made up of 13 amino acids. Germline CDR1 reads SGDLS; CDR2 reads YYNGEE. Trimming cost V 4 bases and J 7 bases, with 14 bases left between them. The CDR3: CASSLPLGVTQYF. The CDR3 DNA sequence: TGTGCCAGCAGCCTCCCCTTGGGCGTGACCCAGTACTTC.

V and J are TRBV15 and TRBJ1-2; the match to TRBD1 covers 8 bases. Trimming at V came to 10 bases and at J to 6 bases, leaving 13 bases not matched to a gene. The CDR3 is made up of 14 amino acids. The germline CDR1 and CDR2 sequences are LNHNV and YYDKDF (reference sequence). The CDR3 reads CASSDGQGYDGYTF. The DNA for the CDR3 is TGTGCCAGCAGTGATGGACAGGGCTACGATGGCTACACCTTC.

This clonotype came up once. This chain uses TRBV7-2 with TRBJ1-6; D may be TRBD1 (5 bases). The CDR3 is made up of 16 amino acids. V shed 4 bases and J shed 16 bases, with 26 bases lying between them. Germline V CDR1 and CDR2: SGHTA, FQGNSA. The CDR3 spells CASSWAGGPTSSTLHF. CDR3 DNA: TGTGCCAGCAGCTGGGCCGGGGGTCCTACGAGCAGTACTCTCCACTTT.

A note on this clonotype: One junction end disagrees with the germline gene, perhaps due to a read error. This rearrangement joins TRBV7-8 to TRBJ2-3; weak D call: TRBD2 (6 bases). CDR3 length: 13 amino acids. Germline V lookup: CDR1 SGHVS, CDR2 FQNEAQ. CDR3 protein: CASSFGGGPATQF. CDR3 bases: TGTGCCAGCAGCTTCGGGGGAGGTCCCGCGACGCAGTTT.

For this clonotype: Because the CDR3 is missing its conserved closing phenylalanine or tryptophan, this is likely a read error. It is unclear where the CDR3 begins or ends on the DNA, so no DNA is shown, and the CDR3 is as TCRdb lists it. The V gene is TRBV7-9, the J gene TRBJ2-5. The germline V gene encodes CDR1 SEHNR and CDR2 FQNEAQ (reference sequence). The CDR3 is 12 residues long, counting both termini. CDR3: CAGSFERKTQSV.